This T cell receptor (beta chain) derives from a study of CD8 T cells in ankylosing spondylitis. In the case of this clonotype: Its target is unknown.

MiXCR was run by TCRdb on the 5' RACE reads, yielding one entry per CDR3 protein. The sample has approximately 400,000 distinct CDR3 sequences, approximately 17% seen once. The V segment lost 2 bases and the J segment 8 bases; nucleotides outside the gene matches: 14. There are 16 residues in the CDR3. The germline gives CDR1 MNHEY, CDR2 SVGEGT. Study results and limitations: The study identified a TCR beta motif of eight highly homologous variants that appeared characteristic of ankylosing spondylitis blood. Disease-linked clones were reportedly significantly enriched in matched ankylosing spondylitis synovial fluid. Peripheral blood held disease-linked clones only at relatively low frequency, and these were CD8+.

The source is a male donor with ankylosing spondylitis. Sequencing input: blood, either unsorted or a sorted T cell fraction (not recorded which). This chain joins TRBV6-2 or TRBV6-3 and TRBJ1-2, with 7 nucleotides matching TRBD1. CDR3 nucleotides: TGTGCCAGCAGTTACGGGACAGCGTCCGTGAGTGCAGGCTACACCTTC. Protein product: CASSYGTASVSAGYTF.